This TCR beta chain was captured by sequencing in a study of identical twins. Study results and caveats: Among beta out-of-frame sequences, excess sharing between twins appeared weaker.

Points on this clonotype: What it binds is not known.

It was template switching that added a universal primer site, and there were unique molecular identifiers on the cDNA. TCRdb independently ran MiXCR on the 5' RACE reads; one entry per CDR3 protein. The data contain more than 1.5 million distinct CDR3 sequences, under 35% of them seen just once; the ten biggest clones take up 0.27%. This CDR3 has 15 amino acids. The V end lost 1 base, the J end lost 6 bases, and 15 bases lay between the germline ends. Germline V gene lookup returns CDR1 LGHNT and CDR2 FRNRAP. The clonotype was recovered from a newborn girl in good health. The chain combines TRBV12-5 with TRBJ1-1; D uncertain. The sequenced sample consisted of cord blood. CDR3: CASGLGFGIGSEAFF. DNA for the CDR3: TGTGCTAGTGGTTTGGGGTTTGGAATAGGCTCTGAAGCTTTCTTT.